There are a few counts of the clone carrying this TCR beta chain. A second PCR of about 7 to 12 cycles used a sample-barcoded 5' primer and a J-beta primer mix. TCRdb ran MiXCR on the 5' RACE reads and lists one entry per CDR3 protein. The repertoire has around 820,000 distinct CDR3 sequences, approximately 25% of them found once; the top ten carry under 4.5%. This sample was taken from a study of blood T cells in healthy people across ages. Germline CDR1 reads MDHEN; CDR2 reads SYDVKM. The CDR3 runs to 13 residues. V was trimmed by 3 bases and J by 2 bases, leaving 5 bases between them. These records were also assigned to another study, of T cells of mothers and their children. That report notes: For the second PCR, the M1S primer put in sample barcodes and 2-4 random nucleotides.

This chain connects TRBV28 to TRBJ1-3, with unresolved D. Input material: blood. The clonotype originates from a boy aged 5-17 years in good health. For the CDR3, the DNA is TGTGCCAGCAGTTTTACGGCTGGAAACACCATATATTTT. Translated: CASSFTAGNTIYF.